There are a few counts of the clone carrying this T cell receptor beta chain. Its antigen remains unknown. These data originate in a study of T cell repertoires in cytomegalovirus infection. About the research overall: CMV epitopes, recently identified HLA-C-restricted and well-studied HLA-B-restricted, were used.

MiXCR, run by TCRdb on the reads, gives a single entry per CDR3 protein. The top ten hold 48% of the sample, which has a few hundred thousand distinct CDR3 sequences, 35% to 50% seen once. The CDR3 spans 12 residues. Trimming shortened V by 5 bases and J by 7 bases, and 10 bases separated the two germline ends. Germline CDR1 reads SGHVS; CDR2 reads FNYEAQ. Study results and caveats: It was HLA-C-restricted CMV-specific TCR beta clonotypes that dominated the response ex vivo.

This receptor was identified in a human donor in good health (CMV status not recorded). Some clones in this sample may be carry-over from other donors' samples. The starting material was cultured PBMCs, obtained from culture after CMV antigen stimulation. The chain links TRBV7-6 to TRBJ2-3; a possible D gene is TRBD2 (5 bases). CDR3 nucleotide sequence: TGTGCCAGCAGCCCGCCCGGGAATACGCAGTATTTT. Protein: CASSPPGNTQYF.